Listed below are T cell receptor beta chains from one sample, sequenced in a study of blood T cell repertoires in COVID-19. The assay was immunoSEQ multiplex PCR, and TCRdb's table has in-frame clones only and misses some. The sample carries roughly 400,000 clones, around 91% recorded once. Sequencing was performed on PBMCs or T cells enriched from blood (not recorded which). The receptors stem from a man younger than 35 who had recovered from COVID-19. CDR3s include the opening cysteine and the closing phenylalanine or tryptophan. D genes are given only for firm matches. Clone size is not always given. Where it is, it says once, few, many or a class for expanded clones.

clone size | D gene | J gene | V gene | CDR3 protein | CDR3 DNA
. | TRBD2 | TRBJ2-2 | TRBV29-1 | CSVGTRTNTGELFF | TGCAGCGTTGGGACTAGAACGAACACCGGGGAGCTGTTTTTT
. | TRBD1 | TRBJ2-1 | TRBV18 | CASSPGQGVYNEQFF | TGTGCCAGCTCACCGGGACAGGGGGTCTACAATGAGCAGTTCTTC
. | TRBD2 | TRBJ2-1 | TRBV7-9 | CASSFRASGFYNEQFF | TGTGCCAGCAGCTTTCGAGCTAGCGGGTTCTACAATGAGCAGTTCTTC
. | TRBD1 | TRBJ2-1 | TRBV12-3/TRBV12-4 | CASSQGVEQFF | TGTGCCAGCAGCCAGGGGGTAGAGCAGTTCTTC
. | TRBD1 | TRBJ1-3 | TRBV11-2 | CASRPQGAAGNTIYF | TGTGCCAGCAGGCCGCAGGGGGCTGCTGGAAACACCATATATTTT
. | TRBD2 | TRBJ2-1 | TRBV5-1 | CASSPGTSGNEQFF | TGCGCCAGCAGCCCCGGGACTAGCGGGAATGAGCAGTTCTTC
. | . | TRBJ1-2 | TRBV5-4 | CASSLRQENYGYTF | TGTGCCAGCAGCTTGAGACAGGAGAACTATGGCTACACCTTC
few | . | TRBJ1-5 | TRBV6-1 | CASSEAGGNQPQHF | TGTGCCAGCAGTGAAGCAGGGGGCAATCAGCCCCAGCATTTT
. | . | TRBJ1-1 | TRBV6-1 | CASSEAGQNTEAFF | TGTGCCAGCAGTGAAGCGGGACAGAACACTGAAGCTTTCTTT
. | TRBD1 | TRBJ2-7 | TRBV19 | CASREQGFVSEQYF | TGTGCCAGTAGGGAACAGGGGTTCGTGAGCGAGCAGTACTTC
. | . | TRBJ2-3 | TRBV14 | CASSQAAPGTQYF | TGTGCCAGCAGCCAAGCAGCGCCTGGCACGCAGTATTTT
. | TRBD2 | TRBJ2-2 | TRBV11-2 | CASRQTSGSVGELFF | TGTGCCAGCAGGCAGACTAGCGGGAGCGTCGGGGAGCTGTTTTTT
. | TRBD2 | TRBJ2-2 | TRBV7-9 | CASSEGLAVVGELFF | TGTGCCAGCAGCGAGGGACTAGCGGTGGTCGGGGAGCTGTTTTTT
. | . | TRBJ2-5 | TRBV5-1 | CASTAEETQYF | TGCGCCAGCACCGCAGAAGAGACCCAGTACTTC
. | . | TRBJ1-2 | TRBV9 | CASRRVGTPSQIYGYTF | TGTGCCAGCAGGAGAGTGGGGACACCCAGCCAGATCTATGGCTACACCTTC
once | TRBD2 | TRBJ2-1 | TRBV3-1/TRBV3-2 | CASSPQPTSGGLNEQFF | TGTGCCAGCAGCCCCCAGCCGACTAGCGGGGGACTTAATGAGCAGTTCTTC
once | . | TRBJ1-1 | TRBV10-3 | CAISESPLGATEAFF | TGTGCCATCAGTGAGTCTCCTTTGGGGGCCACTGAAGCTTTCTTT
. | TRBD1 | TRBJ2-7 | TRBV7-9 | CASSRDSREQYF | TGTGCCAGCAGCCGGGACAGTCGTGAGCAGTACTTC
. | . | TRBJ2-1 | TRBV5-4 | CASSLATSPRREFF | TGTGCCAGCAGCTTGGCTACGAGCCCCCGCAGGGAGTTCTTC
. | TRBD2 | TRBJ2-1 | TRBV7-2 | CASSFTGTKGGEQFF | TGTGCCAGCAGCTTCACCGGGACTAAGGGAGGAGAGCAGTTCTTC
. | . | TRBJ1-2 | TRBV7-9 | CASSFPTQVLTGYTF | TGTGCCAGCAGCTTCCCGACCCAGGTACTTACTGGCTACACCTTC
. | . | TRBJ2-1 | TRBV27 | CASIPRVLLARTSYNEQFF | TGTGCCAGCATCCCACGGGTTTTGTTGGCGAGAACGAGCTACAATGAGCAGTTCTTC
. | . | TRBJ2-1 | TRBV18 | CASSPSYYNEQFF | TGTGCCAGCTCACCCAGTTACTACAATGAGCAGTTCTTC
. | TRBD1 | TRBJ1-5 | TRBV28 | CASSTAGQDSNQPQHF | TGTGCCAGCAGTACCGCGGGACAGGATAGCAATCAGCCCCAGCATTTT
. | . | TRBJ2-2 | TRBV5-1 | CASSFMAVNTGELFF | TGCGCCAGCAGCTTTATGGCAGTGAACACCGGGGAGCTGTTTTTT
. | TRBD2 | TRBJ2-5 | TRBV5-1 | CASSSRGAGGLTQETQYF | TGCGCCAGCAGCTCCCGTGGAGCGGGGGGACTGACCCAAGAGACCCAGTACTTC
. | TRBD1 | TRBJ1-2 | TRBV28 | CASRLRDRAVNYGYTF | TGTGCCAGCAGACTCCGGGACAGGGCCGTTAATTATGGCTACACCTTC
. | . | TRBJ1-6 | TRBV6-4 | CASSELPDGSPLHF | TGTGCCAGCAGTGAACTACCGGATGGTTCACCCCTCCACTTT
once | . | TRBJ1-5 | TRBV12-5 | CASGLGDGANQPQHF | TGTGCTAGTGGTTTGGGGGATGGGGCCAATCAGCCCCAGCATTTT